This T cell receptor beta chain was observed in a study of blood T cell repertoires in COVID-19. Sequencing was performed with immunoSEQ multiplex PCR; in TCRdb, only in-frame clones are kept and a portion is missing. This table holds over 150,000 clones, approximately 85% found once. Deletions cut 5 bases from V and 3 bases from J, with 14 bases between. Germline CDR1 SGDLS, CDR2 YYNGEE. CDR3 size: 14 residues. The clonotype was recovered from a man aged 40-50 years who had recovered from COVID-19. The sequenced sample was PBMCs or T cells enriched from blood (not recorded which). The chain joins TRBV9 to TRBJ1-1; D uncertain. In DNA, the CDR3 is TGTGCCAGCAGGCTAGGCCTTGCCGACACTGAAGCTTTCTTT. Amino acids: CASRLGLADTEAFF.